A single sample is the source of the 9 T cell receptor beta chains below, sequenced in a study of chemoradiotherapy in HPV16-positive cancers. Sequencing used immunoSEQ multiplex PCR; TCRdb keeps in-frame clones, though not all of them. The table records 13,000 or so clones, 69% of them present only once. The specimen was taken from a patient who underwent chemoradiotherapy. The receptors come from a human donor with HPV-associated anogenital cancer.

The J gene is TRBJ2-3, the V gene TRBV2; TRBD1 aligns across 7 bases. J lost 0 bases, V lost 8 bases, and 5 bases had no gene match. CDR3 size: 14 residues. CDR1 is SNHLY and CDR2 is FYNNEI in the germline V gene. DNA of the CDR3: TGTGCCAGCCGGACAGGTGCTAGCACAGATACGCAGTATTTT. This gives the protein CASRTGASTDTQYF.

This clone has a handful of counts. The chain has TRBV6-6 and TRBJ2-2; D unclear. The CDR3 runs to 16 residues. Germline CDR1 and CDR2: MNHNY and SVGAGI (reference sequence). The V gene lost 0 bases and the J gene lost 4 bases, with 12 bases spanning the gap. In DNA form, the CDR3 reads TGTGCCAGCAGTTACTCTGCTGTCTCGACCACCGGGGAGCTGTTTTTT. Amino acids: CASSYSAVSTTGELFF.

V usage is TRBV15 and J usage is TRBJ2-3, with TRBD1 identical over 12 bases. Germline V gives CDR1 LNHNV, CDR2 YYDKDF (reference sequence). V lost 2 bases and J lost 6; bases outside the gene matches: 6. The CDR3 loop spans 16 amino acids. In nucleotides, the CDR3 is TGTGCCACCAGCAGAAGGGACAGGGGGCGCGTGGATACGCAGTATTTT. Its translation: CATSRRDRGRVDTQYF.

The chain couples TRBV5-6 to TRBJ1-2; 8 bases map to TRBD1. V gave up 7 bases and J gave up 7 bases; unmatched junction bases: 12. The CDR3 runs 14 residues. The germline V gene has CDR1 SGHDT and CDR2 YYEEEE. CDR3 sequence (DNA): TGTGCCAGCGGAGACAGGGGAAGCGTGCTTGGCTACACCTTC. It translates to CASGDRGSVLGYTF.

The chain uses TRBV19 and TRBJ1-2; unclear D gene. Per the germline V gene, CDR1 is LNHDA and CDR2 is SQIVND (reference sequence). V was pared by 5 bases and J by 5 bases, with 12 bases between. The CDR3 is 13 amino acids. The CDR3 DNA reads TGTGCCAGTAGTGCTGGGTTCTTTTATGGCTACACCTTC. It encodes CASSAGFFYGYTF.

The chain has TRBV7-8 and TRBJ2-7; D may be TRBD1 (8 bases). Germline V gene sequence: CDR1 SGHVS, CDR2 FQNEAQ. The V end was cut by 5 bases, the J end by 3 bases, with 17 bases between. The CDR3 runs 15 residues. The DNA of the CDR3 is TGTGCCAGCAGCAACCAACAGGGGGGGTTCTACGAGCAGTACTTC. It translates to CASSNQQGGFYEQYF.

The sample holds one count of this clone. The chain joins TRBV30 to TRBJ1-5; tentative D call: TRBD1 (6 bases). The CDR3 runs 14 residues. CDR1 is GTSNPN, CDR2 SVGIG, per germline (reference sequence). V was shortened by 1 base and J by 4 bases, with 11 bases between the two germline ends. CDR3: CAWSAWTVNQPQHF. CDR3 nucleotide sequence: TGTGCCTGGAGTGCGTGGACAGTTAATCAGCCCCAGCATTTT.

This chain uses TRBV4-1 with TRBJ1-3; D gene unclear. V was shortened by 0 bases and J by 0 bases, with 12 bases between the two germline ends. The CDR3 loop spans 17 amino acids. CDR1 is MGHRA, CDR2 YSYEKL, per germline. The CDR3 DNA is TGCGCCAGCAGCCAAGAAGCGGTAGTGCGCTCTGGAAACACCATATATTTT. Translation: CASSQEAVVRSGNTIYF.

Relative to its sample, this clone is medium-sized. The chain employs TRBV6-1 and TRBJ1-5; no definite D call. V was trimmed by 1 base and J by 2 bases, leaving 18 bases between them. Germline CDR1 MNHNS, CDR2 SASEGT. The CDR3 length is 18 residues. The CDR3 sequence is CASSEVRSFVAGNQPQHF. The DNA for the CDR3 is TGTGCCAGCAGTGAAGTGCGGTCCTTCGTGGCGGGCAATCAGCCCCAGCATTTT.